These T cell receptor beta chains were read from a single sample in a study of blood T cell repertoires in COVID-19. Sequenced by immunoSEQ multiplex PCR; TCRdb stores in-frame clones only, minus some. The table records about 43,000 clones, about nine tenths of them present only once. Sequences were obtained from peripheral blood. The source of these receptors is a woman older than 75 with active COVID-19. Each CDR3 is given with its conserved first and last residue. The D gene is left open where the match is weak. The size entry is marked missing in some rows and otherwise reads once, few, many or a size class.

v_call	clone_size	d_call	j_call	cdr3_aa	cdr3_nt
TRBV4-3	NA	TRBD2	TRBJ2-2	CASSQSAGRNTGELFF	TGCGCCAGCAGCCAATCAGCGGGGAGGAACACCGGGGAGCTGTTTTTT
TRBV9	NA	NA	TRBJ2-4	CASSPDLGVAKNIQYF	TGTGCCAGCAGCCCCGACCTAGGGGTAGCCAAAAACATTCAGTACTTC
TRBV7-2	few	NA	TRBJ1-5	CASSPLTMALRQPLAPQHF	TGTGCCAGCAGCCCCCTTACCATGGCTCTAAGGCAGCCATTAGCGCCCCAGCATTTT
TRBV3-1/TRBV3-2	NA	NA	TRBJ1-4	CATRTATNEKLFF	TGTGCCACCAGGACAGCAACTAATGAAAAACTGTTTTTT
TRBV28	NA	NA	TRBJ2-3	CASRNLGRGTDTQYF	TGTGCCAGCAGAAACCTGGGGCGGGGAACAGATACGCAGTATTTT
TRBV7-2	NA	NA	TRBJ2-7	CASSTGLPTTYEQYF	TGTGCCAGCAGCACCGGACTGCCAACTACCTACGAGCAGTACTTC
TRBV29-1	NA	TRBD2	TRBJ2-2	CSVTIAGAYTGELFF	TGCAGCGTTACCATAGCGGGGGCCTACACCGGGGAGCTGTTTTTT
TRBV7-6	NA	NA	TRBJ2-1	CASSSGVRGGPARNEQFF	TGTGCCAGCAGCTCCGGGGTTCGCGGGGGCCCCGCGAGAAATGAGCAGTTCTTC
TRBV7-9	NA	TRBD1	TRBJ2-2	CASSSRGGRGHTGELFF	TGTGCCAGCAGCTCGCGAGGGGGCAGGGGGCACACCGGGGAGCTGTTTTTT
TRBV18	NA	NA	TRBJ2-4	CASSPWEGVAKNIQYF	TGTGCCAGCTCACCATGGGAAGGGGTTGCCAAAAACATTCAGTACTTC
TRBV4-3	NA	TRBD1	TRBJ2-1	CASSRTGTGSADEQFF	TGCGCCAGCAGCCGGACCGGGACAGGGTCGGCAGACGAGCAGTTCTTC
TRBV6-5	NA	NA	TRBJ1-5	CASSLQYSNQPQHF	TGTGCCAGCAGTCTTCAGTATAGCAATCAGCCCCAGCATTTT
TRBV3-1/TRBV3-2	NA	TRBD2	TRBJ2-7	CASSQRVLAGTYEQYF	TGTGCCAGCAGCCAACGGGTACTAGCGGGGACCTACGAGCAGTACTTC
TRBV28	once	NA	TRBJ1-2	CASSHESSAYGYTF	TGTGCCAGCAGTCACGAGTCTTCTGCCTATGGCTACACCTTC
TRBV18	NA	TRBD1	TRBJ1-1	CASSLTGVTPGTMNTEAFF	TGTGCCAGCTCACTTACAGGGGTAACACCAGGGACGATGAACACTGAAGCTTTCTTT
TRBV7-9	NA	NA	TRBJ2-1	CASSLTQGTYNEQFF	TGTGCCAGCAGCTTAACACAGGGCACCTACAATGAGCAGTTCTTC
TRBV19	NA	TRBD1	TRBJ2-7	CASSTSGQGVLYEQYF	TGTGCCAGTAGTACCTCGGGACAGGGGGTACTCTACGAGCAGTACTTC
TRBV29-1	NA	TRBD1	TRBJ2-7	CSVGGQGTYEQYF	TGCAGCGTTGGGGGACAGGGGACCTACGAGCAGTACTTC
TRBV6-5	NA	NA	TRBJ1-5	CASKWEGNQPQHF	TGTGCCAGCAAGTGGGAGGGCAATCAGCCCCAGCATTTT
TRBV19	NA	TRBD2	TRBJ2-3	CASSIMAGGLGTDTQYF	TGTGCCAGTAGTATAATGGCCGGGGGACTAGGTACAGATACGCAGTATTTT
TRBV4-3	NA	NA	TRBJ1-1	CASSQDRGVEAFF	TGCGCCAGCAGCCAAGATAGAGGCGTAGAAGCTTTCTTT
TRBV24-1	NA	TRBD2	TRBJ2-1	CATSDGYSSGGANEQFF	TGTGCCACCAGTGACGGGTACTCTAGCGGGGGGGCCAATGAGCAGTTCTTC
TRBV3-1/TRBV3-2	NA	NA	TRBJ1-1	CASSQEGGQNTEAFF	TGTGCCAGCAGCCAAGAAGGCGGCCAGAACACTGAAGCTTTCTTT
TRBV5-4	NA	NA	TRBJ1-5	CASSLDRAPHQPQHF	TGTGCCAGCAGCTTGGACAGGGCCCCCCACCAGCCCCAGCATTTT
TRBV7-9	NA	NA	TRBJ2-3	CASNRVERVLGDTQYF	TGTGCCAGCAACCGGGTCGAGCGCGTGTTGGGAGATACGCAGTATTTT
TRBV19	NA	TRBD1	TRBJ1-4	CASSIYRDSEKLFF	TGTGCCAGTAGTATTTACAGGGACAGTGAAAAACTGTTTTTT
TRBV5-5	once	NA	TRBJ2-1	CASSSRTDNEQFF	TGTGCCAGCAGTTCTCGGACAGACAATGAGCAGTTCTTC
TRBV29-1	NA	TRBD1	TRBJ1-5	CSVQRGQGANNQPQHF	TGCAGCGTTCAAAGGGGACAGGGGGCTAACAATCAGCCCCAGCATTTT
TRBV7-2	few	NA	TRBJ1-2	CASSSHSFGYTF	TGTGCCAGCAGCTCGCACAGTTTCGGCTACACCTTC
TRBV10-1	NA	TRBD1	TRBJ2-1	CASTGQAPISSYNEQFF	TGCGCCAGCACCGGACAGGCCCCGATCAGCTCCTACAATGAGCAGTTCTTC
TRBV15	NA	NA	TRBJ2-5	CATIPGGETQYF	TGTGCCACCATCCCCGGAGGGGAGACCCAGTACTTC
TRBV7-2	NA	NA	TRBJ2-3	CASSLTGWDTQYF	TGTGCCAGCAGCTTAACAGGCTGGGATACGCAGTATTTT
TRBV6-2/TRBV6-3	NA	TRBD1	TRBJ1-2	CASSYPGQEHGYTF	TGTGCCAGCAGTTACCCGGGACAGGAACATGGCTACACCTTC
TRBV7-2	NA	NA	TRBJ2-1	CASSLEGATSYNEQFF	TGTGCCAGCAGCTTGGAGGGGGCCACCTCCTACAATGAGCAGTTCTTC
TRBV7-8	NA	TRBD1	TRBJ2-1	CASGRRQGSYNEQFF	TGTGCCAGCGGAAGAAGACAGGGCTCCTACAATGAGCAGTTCTTC
TRBV2	NA	NA	TRBJ2-3	CASSTSGTQYF	TGTGCCAGCAGTACGAGCGGGACGCAGTATTTT
TRBV20-1	NA	NA	TRBJ2-1	CSATANEQFF	TGCAGTGCCACAGCAAATGAGCAGTTCTTC
TRBV29-1	NA	TRBD1	TRBJ2-1	CSAPEQGTEQFF	TGCAGCGCCCCGGAACAGGGGACGGAGCAGTTCTTC
TRBV7-2	NA	NA	TRBJ2-3	CASSLVFTDTQYF	TGTGCCAGCAGCTTAGTATTCACAGATACGCAGTATTTT
TRBV7-2	NA	NA	TRBJ2-5	CASSLAGAYQETQYF	TGTGCCAGCAGCTTAGCAGGGGCCTACCAAGAGACCCAGTACTTC
TRBV7-7	NA	TRBD2	TRBJ2-5	CASSTRSSGETQYF	TGTGCTAGCAGCACGAGGTCTAGCGGAGAGACCCAGTACTTC
TRBV29-1	NA	TRBD1	TRBJ2-7	CSVQQGAYEQYF	TGCAGCGTTCAACAGGGGGCCTACGAGCAGTACTTC